The 9 T cell receptor beta chains below were found in one sample sequenced in a study of CD8 T cells in Susac syndrome. A quantity of about 0.5 to 1 ug RNA underwent reverse transcription using random hexamers. TCRdb analysed the immunoSEQ multiplex PCR reads with MiXCR anew, one entry per CDR3 protein. The sample holds 70,000 to 85,000 distinct CDR3 sequences, approximately 96% seen once. The material sequenced was CD8+ T cells from PBMCs. The receptor set was obtained from a human donor with Susac syndrome.

The chain employs TRBV7-8 and TRBJ2-1; D might be TRBD1 or TRBD2, each matching 6 bases. Germline loops: CDR1 SGHVS, CDR2 FQNEAQ. Trimming shortened V by 7 bases and J by 2 bases, and 15 bases separated the two germline ends. This CDR3 spans 15 amino acids. In DNA, the CDR3 is TGTGCCAGCAATCAACAGGGAGGTGCCTACAATGAGCAGTTCTTC. Its protein product is CASNQQGGAYNEQFF.

This clonotype was picked up a small number of times. The J gene is TRBJ2-3, the V gene TRBV6-2 or TRBV6-3; possibly TRBD1 for D (6 bases). The germline V gene encodes CDR1 MNHEY and CDR2 SVGEGT. The CDR3 spans 13 residues. The V gene lost 5 bases and the J gene lost 3 bases, with 9 bases spanning the gap. CDR3 in amino acids: CASSRDITDTQYF. The CDR3 region has the DNA TGTGCCAGCAGTCGGGACATTACAGATACGCAGTATTTT.

The rearrangement joins TRBV5-1 to TRBJ2-6; D unclear. Germline V gene data show CDR1 as SGHRS and CDR2 as YFSETQ. This CDR3 is built from 15 residues. Trimming left V 2 bases short and J 1 base short, with 7 bases between. The CDR3 spells CASSFLGSGANVLTF. The CDR3 DNA sequence: TGCGCCAGCAGCTTTCTAGGTTCTGGGGCCAACGTCCTGACTTTC.

This clonotype was seen a single time. This rearrangement joins TRBV4-1 to TRBJ2-1; D might be TRBD1 or TRBD2, each matching 5 bases. CDR1 is MGHRA and CDR2 is YSYEKL in the germline V gene. The CDR3 consists of 11 residues. The V end was cut by 2 bases, the J end by 10 bases, with 6 bases between. CDR3 amino acids: CASSQRGEQFF. The CDR3 bases are TGCGCCAGCAGCCAACGGGGCGAGCAGTTCTTC.

The gene calls are TRBV29-1 and TRBJ1-2; 10 bases fit TRBD1. The V gene's germline CDR1 is SQVTM and CDR2 ANQGSEA. This CDR3 comprises 13 residues. The junction had 7 bases not matched to a gene; V was cut back by 6 bases and J by 6 bases. DNA of the CDR3: TGCAGCGTCTACGACAGGGGGCGGAATGGCTACACCTTC. Protein product: CSVYDRGRNGYTF.

This chain uses TRBV24-1 with TRBJ2-3, with no clear D. The CDR3 loop spans 16 amino acids. Per germline, CDR1 KGHDR and CDR2 SFDVKD. V lost 3 bases to trimming and J lost 0 bases, with 12 bases between them. The CDR3 is CATSDEQAESTDTQYF. In DNA, the CDR3 is TGTGCCACCAGTGATGAGCAGGCGGAGAGCACAGATACGCAGTATTTT.

V and J are TRBV3-1 and TRBJ2-3; the match to TRBD1 covers 11 bases. CDR1 and CDR2 (germline): LGHDT, YNNKEL (reference sequence). The junction had 8 bases not matched to a gene; V was cut back by 3 bases and J by 6 bases. The CDR3 is 16 amino acids. CDR3 in amino acids: CASSHSDRGQLDTQYF. The DNA of the CDR3 is TGTGCCAGCAGCCATTCGGACAGGGGGCAATTGGATACGCAGTATTTT.

V is TRBV29-1 and J is TRBJ2-3; D is uncertain. The germline V and J ends were trimmed by 5 bases and 3 bases, with 9 bases remaining between them. This CDR3 region has 12 residues. Germline assignment: CDR1 SQVTM and CDR2 ANQGSEA. CDR3 in amino acids: CSVLVRTDTQYF. DNA for the CDR3: TGCAGCGTTCTAGTGAGGACAGATACGCAGTATTTT.

V gene TRBV5-4 combines with J gene TRBJ2-2, with D unclear. Trimming stripped 2 bases from V and 1 base from J, with 9 bases between. Germline CDR1 SGHNT, CDR2 YYREEE (reference sequence). The CDR3 covers 15 residues. This CDR3 is CASSLRDGNTGELFF. For the CDR3, the DNA is TGTGCCAGCAGCTTACGAGACGGGAACACCGGGGAGCTGTTTTTT.